Listed below are T cell receptor beta chains from one sample, sequenced in a study of T cell responses to AZD1222 COVID-19 vaccine. The repertoire was sequenced with immunoSEQ multiplex PCR; TCRdb's copy has only in-frame clones and lacks some. Here the sample spans approximately 130,000 clones, roughly 86% being singletons. The material was peripheral blood, obtained 28 days after the second AZD1222 dose. The receptors derive from an adult who received the AZD1222 COVID-19 vaccine. Each CDR3 is given with its conserved first and last residue. Fields, in order: D gene, J gene, clone size, V gene, CDR3 DNA, CDR3 protein. D genes are given only for firm matches. Not every row has a clone size; where given, it reads once, few, many or a size class.

>TRBD2|TRBJ2-3|once|TRBV5-6
TGTGCCAGCAGCTGGGCCGGCGGGAGGGCCCTAGATACGCAGTATTTT
CASSWAGGRALDTQYF
>-|TRBJ1-3|-|TRBV11-3
TGTGCCAGCAGCTTGAGAAACACCATATATTTT
CASSLRNTIYF
>-|TRBJ1-5|-|TRBV6-5
TGTGCCAGCAGTTATCTAGGGGGAAGTCAGCCCCAGCATTTT
CASSYLGGSQPQHF
>-|TRBJ2-7|-|TRBV11-2
TGTGCCAGCAGCTTAGCGGAGGCCCAGTACTTC
CASSLAEAQYF
>TRBD1|TRBJ1-4|-|TRBV6-5
TGTGCCAGCAGTTTGGGACAGGGCCCATCCTGGGAAAAACTGTTTTTT
CASSLGQGPSWEKLFF
>TRBD1|TRBJ2-1|-|TRBV15
TGTGCCACCAGCACTAAACCCGGGACAGGGTATTTCTTC
CATSTKPGTGYFF
>-|TRBJ2-2|-|TRBV27
TGTGCCAGCAGTTTATCTGGGCTCACCGGGGAGCTGTTTTTT
CASSLSGLTGELFF
>-|TRBJ1-1|-|TRBV16
TGTGCCAGCAGCCAATTGGGGTGGCCTGAAGCTTTCTTT
CASSQLGWPEAFF
>-|TRBJ1-4|-|TRBV5-1
TGCGCCAGCAGCTTGGGGGTTTCCGGTAATGAAAAACTGTTTTTT
CASSLGVSGNEKLFF
>TRBD2|TRBJ2-3|once|TRBV5-1
TGCGCCAGCAGCTTGGAACCCGCTACTAGCGGGAGTACAGATACGCAGTATTTT
CASSLEPATSGSTDTQYF
>-|TRBJ1-6|-|TRBV27
TGTGCCAGCAGTTTTAGGCAGTTGAATTCACCCCTCCACTTT
CASSFRQLNSPLHF
>-|TRBJ1-2|-|TRBV5-4
TGTGCCAGCAGCTTAGTAGGGCACTATGGCTACACCTTC
CASSLVGHYGYTF
>-|TRBJ1-1|-|TRBV28
TGTGCCAGCAGTTTAGCGGCAGGCCACACTGAAGCTTTCTTT
CASSLAAGHTEAFF
>TRBD2|TRBJ2-7|once|TRBV5-1
TGCGCCAGCAGCGCCTCAAGCGGGACCCTCTACGAGCAGTACTTC
CASSASSGTLYEQYF
>TRBD1|TRBJ1-4|-|TRBV19
TGTGCCAGTAGGGATCCGGGACAGGGTAATGAAAAACTGTTTTTT
CASRDPGQGNEKLFF
>-|TRBJ1-2|-|TRBV5-1
TGCGCCAGCAGCTCGGAAGGAATTGGCTACACCTTC
CASSSEGIGYTF
>-|TRBJ2-7|-|TRBV3-1/TRBV3-2
TGTGCCAGCAGCCAAGATAGTCTTATGGTCCACGAGCAGTACTTC
CASSQDSLMVHEQYF
>TRBD2|TRBJ2-3|-|TRBV7-3
TGTGCCAGCAGCTTAAAGTCGAATAGCGGGGGGCGGTATACGCAGTATTTT
CASSLKSNSGGRYTQYF
>-|TRBJ1-1|-|TRBV5-1
TGCGCCAGCACCAGGGACATGAACACTGAAGCTTTCTTT
CASTRDMNTEAFF
>-|TRBJ1-1|-|TRBV19
TGTGCCAGTACTTGGAACACTGAAGCTTTCTTT
CASTWNTEAFF
>-|TRBJ2-2|-|TRBV3-1/TRBV3-2
TGTGCCAGCAGCCAGGGATCGGCCACCGGGGAGCTGTTTTTT
CASSQGSATGELFF
>TRBD1|TRBJ1-5|-|TRBV27
TGTGCCAGCAGTTTAACAGGGGCCAGACAGCCCCAGCATTTT
CASSLTGARQPQHF
>-|TRBJ1-2|-|TRBV12-5
TGTGCTAGTGGCACAGGGAACTATGGCTACACCTTC
CASGTGNYGYTF
>-|TRBJ1-2|-|TRBV9
TGTGCCAGCAGCGTAGAATTACCGAACCTAGGGTATGGCTACACCTTC
CASSVELPNLGYGYTF
>TRBD1|TRBJ1-1|-|TRBV27
TGTGCCAGCAGTGGAGGGACAGGGGGAGCCCTCTACACTGAAGCTTTCTTT
CASSGGTGGALYTEAFF
>-|TRBJ1-3|-|TRBV18
TGTGCCAGCTCACCAATTTCTAAGGGGCGCAGTGGAAACACCATATATTTT
CASSPISKGRSGNTIYF